The sequence of this T cell receptor beta chain was determined in a study of cytomegalovirus exposure and HLA in healthy donors (dated by TCRdb to about 2017). In terms of the full investigation: An earlier analysis of a few hundred of the donors reported 250 to 350 Gb of sequence data and 117 million unique TCR beta sequences obtained from roughly 180 million T cells. An early release that covered more than 550 HLA-typed donors contained approximately 300 gigabases of sequencing data and some 87 million unique TCR sequences. The genetic ancestry cluster associated with self-reported Caucasian donors included about 84% of the 350 to 500 genotyped donors. The study aimed to test whether cataloging public T cell receptors could reveal signatures of past pathogen exposure. The study used immunosequencing to profile the T cell repertoires of around 600 subjects and linked those repertoires to cytomegalovirus serostatus. In addition to the first cohort of around 670 subjects, a separate validation cohort of 130 or so different subjects was used. High-throughput TCR immunosequencing, statistical association of individual TCRs with disease status, and machine learning were combined to predict cytomegalovirus infection status. A later analysis re-analyzed previously published TCR beta repertoires from 660 or so donors and added high-resolution HLA genotyping to study TCR occurrence patterns. Rather than using new phenotypic data, the later analysis identified candidate immune exposures from TCR beta sequences and from how often those sequences occurred across donors. An earlier analysis of more than 450 of the donors used high-throughput TCR beta sequencing to judge whether each TCR beta V gene segment behaved as functional or pseudogenic. Alongside the repertoire data, information on donor age, sex, ethnicity and CMV serostatus was compiled. A later genetic analysis used genome-wide SNP genotypes for about 55% of the 666 donors, treating that subset as a discovery cohort. All discovery cohort repertoires had been generated on a single sequencing platform. Both class I and class II loci were covered by HLA typing, at four-digit resolution. Typing coverage varied by locus: roughly 629-630 donors for A, B, C, DRB1 and DQB1; under 550 for DQA1; about 590 for DPA1; roughly 450 for DPB1. Roughly 5 DR-DQ haplotypes were handled as single units for association and clustering because linkage in the cohort was strong. Across roughly 420 genotyped donors of the cohort, an average of approximately 200,000 unique TCR beta nucleotide sequences per donor were sequenced, and around 20% of those sequences were non-productive.

Note on this clone: Its antigen is currently not known. Base qualities are not provided; no much larger clone lies one nucleotide away.

Receptor amplification or capture employed the immunoSEQ multiplex PCR assay. For the multiplex PCR, a mixture combining 60 forward primers for TCR Vbeta segments and 13 reverse primers for TCR Jbeta segments was used. The CDR3 region of rearranged TCR beta genes was amplified from genomic DNA by a multiplex PCR assay. On the Illumina HiSeq System, the amplified TCR beta libraries were sequenced as 87-base-pair reads. As for how the authors treated the data: A later analysis tallied 75 million to 85 million unique TCR beta chains across the 700 or so repertoires, and approximately 12 million of those chains were shared by two or more donors. Raw reads were error-corrected and collapsed into unique sequences with a nearest-neighbor algorithm that merged closely related sequences to remove PCR and sequencing errors. V, D and J gene segments were assigned by aligning CDR3 sequences to IMGT reference sequences. For a sequence to be retained, a match of at least six nucleotides was required to both a V gene segment and a J gene segment. Rearrangements were classified as productive when the CDR3 lacked stop codons and remained in frame with V and J, and all other rearrangements were classified as non-productive. CDR3 was defined according to IMGT convention as the region running from the second conserved V-encoded cysteine to the conserved J-encoded phenylalanine. In an earlier analysis of approximately 590 of the donors, sequences lacking an unambiguous match to a single V gene segment were excluded. An earlier analysis of approximately 590 of the donors classified V segments as functional when productive rearrangements were above 56.7% and as segregating when the standard deviation between donors was above 5%. To diagnose cytomegalovirus status from the catalog of TCR beta chain sequences, a statistical classification framework was built. In a later analysis, TCR nucleotide sequences were compared against IMGT/GENE-DB human TR gene sequences so that V and J genes could be assigned. A later analysis assigned CDR3 sequences and most-parsimonious VDJ recombination scenarios with the TCRdist pipeline. In a later analysis, each TCR beta chain was defined by its CDR3 amino acid sequence together with its V-gene family, and reads lacking a unique V-gene family were excluded. As a way to deal with suspected cross-contamination and a sequencing artifact, a later analysis dropped hundreds of nucleotide sequences that were highly shared and had low generation probability. A later analysis calculated a clonal expansion index for each public chain from normalized within-repertoire ranks of inferred template counts. A later analysis computed generation probabilities with a VDJ recombination model fitted to out-of-frame rearrangements, and checked the results against IGoR. In a later analysis, TCR-TCR, TCR-HLA and TCR-CMV co-occurrence was scored with hypergeometric tests, and a repertoire-size bias correction was applied to TCR pairs. A later analysis estimated false discovery rates by permuting HLA or CMV assignments 20 times. A later analysis grouped co-occurring TCRs with DBSCAN, adding TCRdist sequence similarity when clustering within HLA-allele-positive subsets. Repertoires with fewer than 30,000 or more than 120,000 public chains, plus five repertoires with anomalous nucleotide sharing, were excluded from co-occurrence clustering. Sourced from immuneACCESS, this table was stored by TCRdb with only in-frame sequences that have V and J called. A share of the clones is absent; for the studies checked, an unresolved V gene accounts for under half, and the remainder has no known explanation. V and J calls and clone size are those listed in that table; D and trimming were worked out from the DNA. Counted in this sample were 100,000 to 150,000 clones; around 83% of them appeared once. The ten largest account for roughly 3% of the sample.

What the work shows at the level of the full study, not this receptor alone: When HLA alleles, especially DR and DQ, strongly co-occurred, attributing TCR associations to individual alleles was difficult. Because counts were too low, roughly 16 rarely observed V segments, including chromosome 9 orphons, were left out of the earlier analysis of approximately 500 of the donors. A total of about 150 TCR beta chains were listed by the study as associated with cytomegalovirus. Compared with equally common non-associated chains, HLA-associated TCR beta chains in a later analysis were more clonally expanded and had lower generation probabilities. Because some donors lacked HLA typing at each locus, the association tests relied only on the typed subset. For the cohort, immune exposure information was limited to CMV serostatus. A few of the identified cytomegalovirus-associated TCR beta chains were confirmed in vitro to be specific for cytomegalovirus antigens. In a later analysis, around 17,000 TCR beta sequences were associated with specific HLA alleles at a false discovery rate of 0.05. Most CMV-associated TCR beta chains appeared to be HLA-restricted in a later analysis, and the HLA associations seemed to be driven largely by CMV exposure. Broadly in line with IMGT annotations, most TCR beta V segments showed up in productive rearrangements about 87% or about 30% of the time in an earlier analysis of 587 of the donors. The authors suggested that the approach could potentially be generalized to other disease states and immunological phenotypes. Correlated functional status among segregating V segments might be attributable to linkage disequilibrium, but an unknown experimental factor could not be ruled out. In a later genetic analysis, fewer N-insertions in productive TCRs were reported among donors in an Asian-associated ancestry cluster than the roughly 670-donor mean. Roughly uniform sequencing depth across donors was assumed in presence/absence analyses, although this assumption may not hold. Across donors, most TCR sequences were observed very rarely, whereas some public TCRs were present in many individuals. Cytomegalovirus status was reported to be diagnosed by the classifier with high specificity and sensitivity in both the original and validation cohorts. This cohort had only TCR beta chains sequenced, and the lack of alpha or paired-chain data limited which features could be detected. According to a later analysis, parvovirus B19, influenza, CMV and Epstein-Barr virus appeared linked to several top co-occurrence clusters. A later genetic analysis associated a missense DCLRE1C variant with V-gene and J-gene trimming of TCR beta chains, and an independent cohort replicated the association. Some IMGT-functional V segments, including TRBV6-2 and TRBV6-3, could not be told apart with the 87-base-pair reads, so those segments were excluded. A further reported finding was that TCR beta sequences accurately predicted the HLA-A and HLA-B alleles for most subjects in the first cohort. According to a later analysis, TCR association rates differed among HLA loci, with DRB1 alleles showing the most associated TCRs and HLA-C alleles showing the fewest. A group of highly shared sequence variants was considered likely to be a technical artifact of the sequencing pipeline.

V is pruned by 2 bases and J by 6 bases, leaving 5 bases of the junction without a gene match. Sequences SEHNR (CDR1) and FQNEAQ (CDR2) are obtained from the germline V gene (reference sequence). The CDR3 sequence holds 15 residues, the cysteine and phenylalanine included. The entry retains the CDR3 DNA only, 45 bases that are in frame from base 1. The cohort comprised around 690 healthy bone marrow donors. Cohort members were all nominally healthy when sampled, although unrecorded immune exposures were likely present. The donor tested CMV seronegative and was one of the 352 seronegative cohort members. Each donor provided a peripheral blood sample, and peripheral blood mononuclear cells were used for TCR beta sequencing. Genomic DNA was extracted from the blood cell samples with the Qiagen DNeasy Blood Extraction Kit.

The chain employs TRBV7-9 and TRBJ2-7; TRBD2 aligns with 12 central bases. What was sequenced was PBMCs. The clonotype comes from a man over 45 in good health and CMV-seronegative. Here the CDR3 is given as CASSLSTSGGIEQYF. At the DNA level, the sequence is TGTGCCAGCAGCTTATCGACTAGCGGGGGTATCGAGCAGTACTTC.